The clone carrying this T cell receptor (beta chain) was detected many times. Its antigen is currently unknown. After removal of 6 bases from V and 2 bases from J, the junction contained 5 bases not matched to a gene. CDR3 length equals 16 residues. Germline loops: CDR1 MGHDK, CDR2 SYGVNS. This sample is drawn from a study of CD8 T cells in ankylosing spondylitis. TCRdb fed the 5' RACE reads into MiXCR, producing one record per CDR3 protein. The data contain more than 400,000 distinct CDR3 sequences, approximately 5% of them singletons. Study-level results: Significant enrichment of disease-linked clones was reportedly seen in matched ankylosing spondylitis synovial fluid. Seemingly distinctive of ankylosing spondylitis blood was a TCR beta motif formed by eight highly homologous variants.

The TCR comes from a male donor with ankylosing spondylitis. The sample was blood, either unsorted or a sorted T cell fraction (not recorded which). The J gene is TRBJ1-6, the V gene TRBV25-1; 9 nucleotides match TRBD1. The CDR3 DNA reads TGTGCCAGCAGGGGGACAGGGCTGGCCTATAATTCACCCCTCCACTTT. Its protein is CASRGTGLAYNSPLHF.